This is a list of T cell receptor beta chains from one sample in a study of blood T cell repertoires in COVID-19. Data came from immunoSEQ multiplex PCR; TCRdb stores just in-frame clones and leaves some out. The table shows roughly 260,000 clones, with around 87% occurring only once. The sequencing sample was made of peripheral blood. These receptors all stem from a woman in her fifties or sixties with acute or convalescent COVID-19. Each CDR3 is given with its conserved first and last residue. The D gene is left open where the match is weak. The size field is filled for only some rows; it gives once, few, many or a size class.

TRBJ2-1,NA,TRBV28,NA,TGTGCCAGCACTACTAGGGATGAGCAGTTCTTC,CASTTRDEQFF
TRBJ2-5,TRBD2,TRBV7-2,NA,TGTGCCAGCAGCTTAGGGCGGGCTAGCGGAGGCAAGGAGACCCAGTACTTC,CASSLGRASGGKETQYF
TRBJ2-1,TRBD2,TRBV28,NA,TGTGCCAGCAAATCCGGGACTAGCTCTCTTGAGCAGTTCTTC,CASKSGTSSLEQFF
TRBJ2-7,NA,TRBV18,NA,TGTGCCAGCTCACCATTTGCCGGGAACGAGCAGTACTTC,CASSPFAGNEQYF
TRBJ2-1,NA,TRBV28,NA,TGTGCCAGCAGTTCGGTTTGGGCCGAAAATAACAATGAGCAGTTCTTC,CASSSVWAENNNEQFF
TRBJ2-3,TRBD1,TRBV18,NA,TGTGCCAGCTCACCAGGGGACAGCGCCGCTTTT,CASSPGDSAAF
TRBJ2-1,TRBD2,TRBV24-1,NA,TGTGCCACCAGTGATTCCCATCAGCGGGAGGGCTCCTACAATGAGCAGTTCTTC,CATSDSHQREGSYNEQFF
TRBJ1-1,NA,TRBV7-9,NA,TGTGCCAGCAGAGAGGACACTGAAGCTTTCTTT,CASREDTEAFF
TRBJ1-4,TRBD1,TRBV11-1,NA,TGTGCCAGCAGCCCGGGGACAGCCGAAAAACTGTTTTTT,CASSPGTAEKLFF
TRBJ2-1,TRBD2,TRBV4-1,NA,TGCGCCAGCAGCCAAGATAGGGTAGGACTAGCGGGAGACAATGAGCAGTTCTTC,CASSQDRVGLAGDNEQFF
TRBJ1-5,NA,TRBV12-3/TRBV12-4,NA,TGTGCCAGCAGTCCGACAACAGGTTTGCCCCAGCATTTT,CASSPTTGLPQHF
TRBJ2-1,NA,TRBV7-3,few,TGTGCCAGCAGCTTGGGGCGTCAAAATGAGCAGTTCTTC,CASSLGRQNEQFF
TRBJ2-2,TRBD1,TRBV7-8,few,TGTGCCAGCAGCTTAGGGATATGGGACAGGGGGAGTACCGGGGAGCTGTTTTTT,CASSLGIWDRGSTGELFF
TRBJ2-1,TRBD2,TRBV19,NA,TGTGCCAGCAGAACCGGGACTAGCGGGAACAATGAGCAGTTCTTC,CASRTGTSGNNEQFF
TRBJ1-1,NA,TRBV18,NA,TGTGCCAGCTCAGGTCAGGCGAACACTGAAGCTTTCTTT,CASSGQANTEAFF
TRBJ1-2,TRBD1,TRBV7-9,NA,TGTGCCAGCAGCTTAGGAGGGGGCGCGAGGTATGGCTACACCTTC,CASSLGGGARYGYTF
TRBJ1-1,NA,TRBV6-5,NA,TGTGCCAGCAGGCGGGGGGGGCGGGCCACTGAAGCTTTCTTT,CASRRGGRATEAFF
TRBJ2-1,TRBD1,TRBV7-9,NA,TGTGCCAGCAGCGCCCCGGGACAGGGGTACAATGAGCAGTTCTTC,CASSAPGQGYNEQFF
TRBJ1-2,TRBD1,TRBV29-1,NA,TGCAGCGTTGAAGTCGAACAGGGGCATGGCTACACCTTC,CSVEVEQGHGYTF
TRBJ1-4,NA,TRBV7-2,once,TGTGCCAGCAGCTTACTGTTGGGGGGGGAAAAACTGTTTTTT,CASSLLLGGEKLFF
TRBJ1-1,NA,TRBV2,NA,TGTGCCAGCAGTGAACTTTCGTCGGTTGAAGCTTTCTTT,CASSELSSVEAFF
TRBJ2-5,NA,TRBV6-5,NA,TGTGCCAGCAGTTACCGGGGTAGGGCAAAAGAGACCCAGTACTTC,CASSYRGRAKETQYF
TRBJ2-3,NA,TRBV6-6,NA,TGTGCCAGCATAGGAGCGGGTGGCACAGATACGCAGTATTTT,CASIGAGGTDTQYF
TRBJ2-5,TRBD1,TRBV10-3,NA,TGTGCCATCAGTGGGACAGGCCCAGAGACCCAGTACTTC,CAISGTGPETQYF
TRBJ2-7,TRBD2,TRBV7-2,NA,TGTGCCAGCAGCTCGGGACTAGCGGGATACGAGCAGTACTTC,CASSSGLAGYEQYF
TRBJ1-5,NA,TRBV2,few,TGTGCCAGCCGGGACTCAGGACTAACTAGCAATCAGCCCCAGCATTTT,CASRDSGLTSNQPQHF
TRBJ1-5,TRBD1,TRBV15,NA,TGTGCCACCAGCAGAGTCGGACAGGGAGGCAATCAGCCCCAGCATTTT,CATSRVGQGGNQPQHF
TRBJ2-1,TRBD2,TRBV28,NA,TGTGCCAGCAGTTTTCTAGGACTAGCGGGAGTAGCTTACAATGAGCAGTTCTTC,CASSFLGLAGVAYNEQFF
TRBJ2-3,NA,TRBV5-1,NA,TGCGCCAGCAGGTTCGGATTAGGGGCAGATACGCAGTATTTT,CASRFGLGADTQYF
TRBJ2-7,TRBD2,TRBV28,NA,TGTGCCAGCAGTCGATCAGGGACTAGCGGGAGGTTTAACGAGCAGTACTTC,CASSRSGTSGRFNEQYF
TRBJ2-3,TRBD2,TRBV5-6,NA,TGTGCCAGCAGCTTGGCGGGGACTAGCGGGAGATCAGATACGCAGTATTTT,CASSLAGTSGRSDTQYF
TRBJ2-2,NA,TRBV28,NA,TGTGCCAGCATCGTTCAGGGAACCGGGGAGCTGTTTTTT,CASIVQGTGELFF
TRBJ2-2,TRBD1,TRBV5-4,NA,TGTGCCAGCAGCGGACAGGGGGCAGCATATACCGGGGAGCTGTTTTTT,CASSGQGAAYTGELFF
TRBJ2-7,NA,TRBV7-9,NA,TGTGCCAGCAGCGCCCAGGGGACCCACTACGAGCAGTACTTC,CASSAQGTHYEQYF
TRBJ2-2,NA,TRBV28,NA,TGTGCCAGCAGACCGACGACGAGGGCCGGGGAGCTGTTTTTT,CASRPTTRAGELFF
TRBJ2-3,NA,TRBV7-3,NA,TGTGCCAGCAGCTTAATAGCGGGCACAGATACGCAGTATTTT,CASSLIAGTDTQYF
TRBJ2-4,NA,TRBV29-1,NA,TGCAGCGGGCAGGGTTTTGGAAACATTCAGTACTTC,CSGQGFGNIQYF
TRBJ2-1,TRBD1,TRBV6-2/TRBV6-3,once,TGTGCCAGCAGTTACGGTATGGGGACAGGGTACAATGAGCAGTTCTTC,CASSYGMGTGYNEQFF
TRBJ1-6,NA,TRBV20-1,few,TGCAGTGCTAGTTCTCCGTATAATTCACCCCTCCACTTT,CSASSPYNSPLHF
TRBJ1-4,NA,TRBV10-1,few,TGCGCCAGCAGTGTCTGGGGGGGCGCAGGTGAAAAACTGTTTTTT,CASSVWGGAGEKLFF
TRBJ2-1,TRBD2,TRBV24-1,NA,TGTGCCACCAGTGATTATAGCGGGGAGACTGAGCAGTTCTTC,CATSDYSGETEQFF
TRBJ1-2,TRBD1,TRBV2,NA,TGTGCCAGCAGTGGGGGGACAGGACGTTGGACATATGGCTACACCTTC,CASSGGTGRWTYGYTF
TRBJ1-1,NA,TRBV4-1,NA,TGCGCCAGCAGCCAAGTGCCGGGAGGGAACACTGAAGCTTTCTTT,CASSQVPGGNTEAFF
TRBJ1-1,NA,TRBV18,NA,TGTGCCAGCTCACCGGGGCTAGGGAACACTGAAGCTTTCTTT,CASSPGLGNTEAFF
TRBJ1-2,NA,TRBV6-6,NA,TGTGCCAGCAGTTACTCGAAGACATCCCCCTATGGCTACACCTTC,CASSYSKTSPYGYTF
TRBJ1-4,NA,TRBV4-2,NA,TGTGCCAGCAGCCAAGATCAGGGTCCAGCATGGGGTGAAAAACTGTTTTTT,CASSQDQGPAWGEKLFF
TRBJ1-1,NA,TRBV4-3,NA,TGCGCCAGCAGCCAAGATCTTGGCCGGAACACTGAAGCTTTCTTT,CASSQDLGRNTEAFF
TRBJ1-1,NA,TRBV30,NA,TGTGCCTGGAGTGTAAAGGGGCTGAACACTGAAGCTTTCTTT,CAWSVKGLNTEAFF
TRBJ2-3,NA,TRBV18,NA,TGTGCCAGCTCTCTCCAGGGCCTTAGCACAGATACGCAGTATTTT,CASSLQGLSTDTQYF